The 2 T cell receptor beta chains presented below share a single source sample, sequenced in a study of patients and donors after allogeneic stem cell transplantation (dated by TCRdb to 2020 to 2022). The method was RT-PCR. TCRdb names NextSeq 550 as the instrument used. TCRdb reran the public reads through fastp at Q25 and MiXCR, keeping productive beta chains. Every CDR3 protein is listed once, alongside the most common genes and DNA of its rows. This sample comprises tens of thousands of distinct CDR3 sequences, approximately 5.2% of them detected only once. The ten largest clones take up around 3% of the sample. Sample: blood, either unsorted or a sorted T cell fraction (not recorded which). The receptors were sampled from a human donor who was either an allogeneic HSCT recipient or a stem cell or donor lymphocyte infusion donor (not recorded which). It is not recorded whose cells these are; they may come from a transplant donor.

This clonotype was observed many times. In nucleotides, the CDR3 is TGTGCCAGCAGCTTAGGGGGACCGAGCTCCTACAATGAGCAGTTCTTC. This sequence encodes CASSLGGPSSYNEQFF. V gene TRBV7-9 combines with J gene TRBJ2-1; the D gene could be TRBD1 or TRBD2 (5 bases each). Germline V CDR1 and CDR2: SEHNR, FQNEAQ (reference sequence). The germline V and J ends were trimmed by 1 base and 0 bases, with 10 bases remaining between them. The CDR3 is 16 residues long.

This clonotype was observed many times. This chain uses TRBV7-6 with TRBJ1-2; D might be TRBD1 (5 bases). The CDR3 sequence is 18 residues long. V lost 0 bases and J lost 4, with 21 bases in between. Per germline, CDR1 SGHVS and CDR2 FNYEAQ. The CDR3 sequence: CASSLARRSLVGTYGYTF. DNA for the CDR3: TGTGCCAGCAGCTTAGCGAGGCGCTCCCTGGTGGGGACCTATGGCTACACCTTC.